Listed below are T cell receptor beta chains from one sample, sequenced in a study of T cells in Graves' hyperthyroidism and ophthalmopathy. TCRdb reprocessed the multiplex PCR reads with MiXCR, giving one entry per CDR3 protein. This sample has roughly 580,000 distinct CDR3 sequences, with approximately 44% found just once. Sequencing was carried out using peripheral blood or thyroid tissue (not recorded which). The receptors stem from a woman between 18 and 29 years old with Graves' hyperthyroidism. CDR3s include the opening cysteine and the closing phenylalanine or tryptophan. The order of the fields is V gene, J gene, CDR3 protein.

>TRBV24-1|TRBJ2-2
CATSDNLAGARNTGELFF
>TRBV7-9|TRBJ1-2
CASSTTGGMNYGYTF
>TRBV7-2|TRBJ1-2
CASSPGQAYGYTF
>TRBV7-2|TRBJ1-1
CASSLRLWGDHEAFF
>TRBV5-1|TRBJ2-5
CASSGTSGRVNEQYF
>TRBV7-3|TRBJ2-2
CASSLDGKTGELFF
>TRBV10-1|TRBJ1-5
CASSGDPYSNQPQHF
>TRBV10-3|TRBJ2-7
CASGKTSGNYEQYF
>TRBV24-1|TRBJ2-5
CATAPGLATETQYF
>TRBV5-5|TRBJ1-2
CASTWDSPEDGYTF
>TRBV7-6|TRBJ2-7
CASRLAGRSSYEQYF
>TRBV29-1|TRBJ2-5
CSVAKETQYF
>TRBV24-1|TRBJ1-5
CAADDRVFNQPQHF
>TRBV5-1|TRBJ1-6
CASSSRQGLESPLHF
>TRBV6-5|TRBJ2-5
CAKTGLAKETQYF
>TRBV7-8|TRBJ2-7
CASSLSGNEQYF